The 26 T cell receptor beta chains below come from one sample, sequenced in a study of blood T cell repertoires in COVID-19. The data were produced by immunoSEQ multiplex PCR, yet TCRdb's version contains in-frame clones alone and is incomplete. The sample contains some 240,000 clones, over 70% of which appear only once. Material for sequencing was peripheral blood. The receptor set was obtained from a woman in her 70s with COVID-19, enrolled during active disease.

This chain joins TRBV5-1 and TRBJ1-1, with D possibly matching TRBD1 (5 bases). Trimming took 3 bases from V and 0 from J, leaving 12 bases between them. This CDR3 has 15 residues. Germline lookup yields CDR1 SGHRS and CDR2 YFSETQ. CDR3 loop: CASSSQTVMNTEAFF. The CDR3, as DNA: TGCGCCAGCAGCTCGCAGACAGTCATGAACACTGAAGCTTTCTTT. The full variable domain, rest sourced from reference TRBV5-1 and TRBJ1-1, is KAGVTQTPRYLIKTRGQQVTLSCSPISGHRSVSWYQQTPGQGLQFLFEYFSETQRNKGNFPGRFSGRQFSNSRSEMNVSTLELGDSALYLCASSSQTVMNTEAFFGQGTRLTVV.

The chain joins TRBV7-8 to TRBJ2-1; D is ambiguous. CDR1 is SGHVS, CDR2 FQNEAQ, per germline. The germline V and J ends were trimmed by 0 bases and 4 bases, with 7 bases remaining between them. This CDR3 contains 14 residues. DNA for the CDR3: TGTGCCAGCAGCTTAGCCTCCCTTTACAATGAGCAGTTCTTC. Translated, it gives CASSLASLYNEQFF.

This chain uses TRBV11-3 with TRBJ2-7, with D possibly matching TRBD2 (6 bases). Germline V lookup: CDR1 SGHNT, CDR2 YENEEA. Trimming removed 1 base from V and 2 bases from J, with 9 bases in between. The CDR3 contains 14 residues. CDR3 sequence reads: CASSLGGDTYEQYF. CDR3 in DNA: TGTGCCAGCAGCTTAGGCGGGGATACCTACGAGCAGTACTTC.

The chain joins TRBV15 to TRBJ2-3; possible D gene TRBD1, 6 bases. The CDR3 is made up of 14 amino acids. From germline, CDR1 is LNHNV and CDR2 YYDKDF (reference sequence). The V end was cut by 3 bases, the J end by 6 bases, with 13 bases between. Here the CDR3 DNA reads TGTGCCACCAGCAGGGGGCAGGGGTTTGATACGCAGTATTTT. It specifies CATSRGQGFDTQYF.

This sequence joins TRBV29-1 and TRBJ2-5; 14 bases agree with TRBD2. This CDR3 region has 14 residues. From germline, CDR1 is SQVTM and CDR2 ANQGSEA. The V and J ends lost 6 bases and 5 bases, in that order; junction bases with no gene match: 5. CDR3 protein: CSVGLAGGQETQYF. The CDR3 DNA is TGCAGCGTCGGACTAGCGGGAGGTCAGGAGACCCAGTACTTC. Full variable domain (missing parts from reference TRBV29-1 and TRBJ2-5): SAVISQKPSRDICQRGTSLTIQCQVDSQVTMMFWYRQQPGQSLTLIATANQGSEATYESGFVIDKFPISRPNLTFSTLTVSNMSPEDSSIYLCSVGLAGGQETQYFGPGTRLLVL.

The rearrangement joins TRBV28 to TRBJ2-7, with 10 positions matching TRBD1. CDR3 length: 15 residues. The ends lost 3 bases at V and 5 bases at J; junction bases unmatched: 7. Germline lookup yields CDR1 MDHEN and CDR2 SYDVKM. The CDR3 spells CASSFGGTGANEQYF. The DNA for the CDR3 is TGTGCCAGCAGTTTTGGTGGGACAGGGGCGAACGAGCAGTACTTC.

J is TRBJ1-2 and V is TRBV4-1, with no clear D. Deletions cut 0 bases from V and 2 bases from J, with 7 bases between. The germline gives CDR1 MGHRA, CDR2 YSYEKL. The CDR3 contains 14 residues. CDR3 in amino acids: CASSQETVNYGYTF. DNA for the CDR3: TGCGCCAGCAGCCAAGAAACGGTGAACTATGGCTACACCTTC.

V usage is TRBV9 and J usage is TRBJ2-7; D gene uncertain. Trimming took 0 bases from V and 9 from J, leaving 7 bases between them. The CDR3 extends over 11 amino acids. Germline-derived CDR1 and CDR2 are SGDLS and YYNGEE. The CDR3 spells CASSVAPGQYF. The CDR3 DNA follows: TGTGCCAGCAGCGTAGCCCCCGGGCAGTACTTC.

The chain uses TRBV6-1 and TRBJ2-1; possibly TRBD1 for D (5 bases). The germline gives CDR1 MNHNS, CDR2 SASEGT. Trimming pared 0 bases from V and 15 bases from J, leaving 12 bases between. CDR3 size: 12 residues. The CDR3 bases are TGTGCCAGCAGTGAAGCGCTGGGGCGATCGTTCTTC. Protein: CASSEALGRSFF.

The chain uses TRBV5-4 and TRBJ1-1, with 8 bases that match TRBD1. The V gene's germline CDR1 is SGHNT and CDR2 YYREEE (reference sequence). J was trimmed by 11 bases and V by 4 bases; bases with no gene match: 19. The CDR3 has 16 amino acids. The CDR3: CASSPVGEFSTGVAFF. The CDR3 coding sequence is TGTGCCAGCAGCCCAGTGGGGGAGTTTTCGACAGGGGTGGCTTTCTTT.

CDR3 sequence reads: CASRGANRANYGYTF. CDR3 nucleotides: TGTGCCAGCAGGGGCGCCAACCGAGCTAACTATGGCTACACCTTC. This chain links TRBV28 with TRBJ1-2; D is ambiguous. This CDR3 comprises 15 residues. Germline CDR1 and CDR2: MDHEN and SYDVKM. Trimming took 6 bases from V and 0 from J, leaving 14 bases between them.

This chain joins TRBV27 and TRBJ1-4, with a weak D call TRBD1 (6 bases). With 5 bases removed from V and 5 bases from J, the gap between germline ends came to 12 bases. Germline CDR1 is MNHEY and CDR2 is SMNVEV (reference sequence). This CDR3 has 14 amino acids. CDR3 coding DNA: TGTGCCAGCAGTAGTCTTACAGGGAATGAAAAACTGTTTTTT. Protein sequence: CASSSLTGNEKLFF.

The chain's CDR3 is CASSSPSDRGKGYTF. CDR3 nucleotide sequence: TGTGCCAGCAGCTCCCCTTCCGACAGGGGAAAAGGCTACACCTTC. The chain couples TRBV5-4 to TRBJ1-2, with 8 bases identical to TRBD1. V dropped 3 bases and J dropped 8; count of bases not matched to a gene: 12. This CDR3 spans 15 amino acids. Germline CDR1 SGHNT, CDR2 YYREEE (reference sequence).

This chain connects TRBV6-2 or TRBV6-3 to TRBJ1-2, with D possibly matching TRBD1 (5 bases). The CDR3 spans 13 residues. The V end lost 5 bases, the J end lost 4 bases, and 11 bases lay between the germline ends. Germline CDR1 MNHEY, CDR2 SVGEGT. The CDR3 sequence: CASSTSRGYGYTF. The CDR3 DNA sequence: TGTGCCAGCAGTACATCAAGGGGCTATGGCTACACCTTC.

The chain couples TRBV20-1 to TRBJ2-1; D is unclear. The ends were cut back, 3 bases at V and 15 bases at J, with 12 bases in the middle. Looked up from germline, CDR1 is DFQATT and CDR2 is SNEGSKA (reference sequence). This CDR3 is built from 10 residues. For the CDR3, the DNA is TGCAGTGCTAGTGTCTCAACTCTGTTCTTC. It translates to CSASVSTLFF.

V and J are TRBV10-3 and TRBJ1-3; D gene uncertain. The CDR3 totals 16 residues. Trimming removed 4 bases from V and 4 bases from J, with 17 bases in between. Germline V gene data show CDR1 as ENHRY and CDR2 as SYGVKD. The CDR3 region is CAISGANGVSGNTIYF. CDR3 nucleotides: TGTGCCATCAGTGGGGCGAACGGGGTCTCGGGAAACACCATATATTTT.

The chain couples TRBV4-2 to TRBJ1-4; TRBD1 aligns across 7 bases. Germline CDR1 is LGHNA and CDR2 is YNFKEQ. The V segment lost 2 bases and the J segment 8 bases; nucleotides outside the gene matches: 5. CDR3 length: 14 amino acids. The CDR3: CASSQRGLKEKLFF. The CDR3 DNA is TGTGCCAGCAGCCAAAGGGGGCTAAAGGAAAAACTGTTTTTT.

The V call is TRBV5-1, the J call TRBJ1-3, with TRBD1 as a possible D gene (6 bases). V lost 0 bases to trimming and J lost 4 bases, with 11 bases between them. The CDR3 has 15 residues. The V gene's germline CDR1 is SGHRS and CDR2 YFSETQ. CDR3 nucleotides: TGCGCCAGCAGCTTGGTGGGGGCTGGAGGAAACACCATATATTTT. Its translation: CASSLVGAGGNTIYF.

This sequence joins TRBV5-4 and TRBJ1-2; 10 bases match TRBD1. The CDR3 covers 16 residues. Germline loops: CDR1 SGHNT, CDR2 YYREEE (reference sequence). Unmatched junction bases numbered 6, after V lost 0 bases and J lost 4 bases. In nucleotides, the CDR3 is TGTGCCAGCAGCTTGGGAGGACAGGGGGGAATCTATGGCTACACCTTC. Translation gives CASSLGGQGGIYGYTF. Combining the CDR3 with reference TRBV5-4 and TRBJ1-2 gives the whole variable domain ETGVTQSPTHLIKTRGQQVTLRCSSQSGHNTVSWYQQALGQGPQFIFQYYREEENGRGNFPPRFSGLQFPNYSSELNVNALELDDSALYLCASSLGGQGGIYGYTFGSGTRLTVV.

This CDR3 is CASSYSGTGVNTIYF. Here the CDR3 DNA reads TGTGCCAGCAGTTATTCCGGGACAGGGGTAAACACCATATATTTT. The J gene is TRBJ1-3, the V gene TRBV6-5; 10 nucleotides line up with TRBD1. J lost 6 bases, V lost 3 bases, and 5 bases had no gene match. The CDR3 runs 15 residues. CDR1 and CDR2 from the germline V gene are MNHEY and SVGAGI.

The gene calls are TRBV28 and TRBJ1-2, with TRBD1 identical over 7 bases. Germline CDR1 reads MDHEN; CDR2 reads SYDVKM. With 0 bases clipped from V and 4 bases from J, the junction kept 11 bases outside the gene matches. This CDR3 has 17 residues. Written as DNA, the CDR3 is TGTGCCAGCAGTTTATGGGCGCCAGGGGGAGAAGGCTATGGCTACACCTTC. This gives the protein CASSLWAPGGEGYGYTF.

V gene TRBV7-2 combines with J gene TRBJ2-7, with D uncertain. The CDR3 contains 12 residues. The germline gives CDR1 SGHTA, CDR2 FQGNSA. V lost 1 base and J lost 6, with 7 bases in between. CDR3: CASSLGRTEQYF. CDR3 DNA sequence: TGTGCCAGCAGCTTAGGTAGAACCGAGCAGTACTTC.

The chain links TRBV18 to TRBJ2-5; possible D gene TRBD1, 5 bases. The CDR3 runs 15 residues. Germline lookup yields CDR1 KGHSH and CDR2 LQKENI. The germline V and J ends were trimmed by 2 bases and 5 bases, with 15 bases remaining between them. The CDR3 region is CASSPARDSAETQYF. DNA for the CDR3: TGTGCCAGCTCACCAGCCAGGGATTCGGCGGAGACCCAGTACTTC.

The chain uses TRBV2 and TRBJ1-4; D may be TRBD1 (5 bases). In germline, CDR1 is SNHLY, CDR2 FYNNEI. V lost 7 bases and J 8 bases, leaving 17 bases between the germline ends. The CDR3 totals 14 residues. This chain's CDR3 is CASTPGLAGEKLFF. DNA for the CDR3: TGTGCCAGCACGCCGGGACTGGCGGGCGAAAAACTGTTTTTT.

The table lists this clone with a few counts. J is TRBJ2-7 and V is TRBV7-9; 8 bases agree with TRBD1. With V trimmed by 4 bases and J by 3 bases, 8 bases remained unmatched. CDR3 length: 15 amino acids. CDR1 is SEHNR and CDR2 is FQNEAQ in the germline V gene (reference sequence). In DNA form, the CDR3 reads TGTGCCAGCAGCTCGGGGACAGGTGAAATCTACGAGCAGTACTTC. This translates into CASSSGTGEIYEQYF.

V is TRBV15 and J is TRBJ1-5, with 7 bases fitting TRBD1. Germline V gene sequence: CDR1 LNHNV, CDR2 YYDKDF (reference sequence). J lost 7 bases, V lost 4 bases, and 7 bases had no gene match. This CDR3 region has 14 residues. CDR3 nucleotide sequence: TGTGCCACCAGCAATGACAGGGCAGTGCAGCCCCAGCATTTT. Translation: CATSNDRAVQPQHF. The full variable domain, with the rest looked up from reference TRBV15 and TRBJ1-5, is DAMVIQNPRYQVTQFGKPVTLSCSQTLNHNVMYWYQQKSSQAPKLLFHYYDKDFNNEADTPDNFQSRRPNTSFCFLDIRSPGLGDTAMYLCATSNDRAVQPQHFGDGTRLSIL.